This entry is about one T cell receptor beta chain. Its specificity is not known. The data were taken from a study of T cell responses to AZD1222 COVID-19 vaccine. General study findings and limits: It should be noted that donors were predominantly white British and more often female, and clonal diversity was possibly underestimated. A rise in Spike-specific TCR breadth and depth followed two AZD1222 doses.

Trimming left V 6 bases short and J 8 bases short, with 19 bases between. This CDR3 spans 13 amino acids. Germline V gene sequence: CDR1 SQVTM, CDR2 ANQGSEA. The repertoire was sequenced with immunoSEQ multiplex PCR; TCRdb's copy has only in-frame clones and lacks some. The sample consists of around 150,000 clones, 90% of them appearing once. The origin of this receptor is an adult who received the AZD1222 COVID-19 vaccine. Sequences were derived from peripheral blood, sampled 28 days after the second AZD1222 dose. The chain links TRBV29-1 to TRBJ1-2; no clear D. The DNA of the CDR3 is TGCAGCGTCGGCGGTAACGGGGATTACGGCTACACCTTC. It is translated as CSVGGNGDYGYTF.